The 15 T cell receptor beta chains reported below all come from one sample, sequenced in a study of cytomegalovirus exposure and HLA in healthy donors. PCR primers comprised 60 Vbeta and 13 Jbeta primers. Assay: immunoSEQ multiplex PCR; the TCRdb copy retains only in-frame clones and omits some. In all, the sample yields some 20,000 clones. Sequencing was carried out using PBMCs. These receptors were taken from a man aged 55 to 70 in good health and CMV-seropositive.

The J gene is TRBJ2-7, the V gene TRBV5-6; D is perhaps TRBD2 (5 bases). The CDR3 loop spans 14 amino acids. The germline gives CDR1 SGHDT, CDR2 YYEEEE. Trimming left V 4 bases short and J 5 bases short, with 16 bases between. This CDR3 reads CASSRLLVFHEQYF. The DNA of the CDR3 is TGTGCCAGCAGCCGCCTACTAGTTTTCCACGAGCAGTACTTC.

The chain carries TRBV4-2 and TRBJ2-7; possible D gene TRBD2, 6 bases. Trimming took off 2 bases at V and 7 bases at J, with 18 bases between the two ends. The CDR3 has 15 residues. Germline lookup yields CDR1 LGHNA and CDR2 YNFKEQ. The CDR3 loop is CASSQTTGVGGEQYF. CDR3 bases: TGTGCCAGCAGCCAAACCACCGGGGTCGGAGGGGAGCAGTACTTC.

The gene calls are TRBV19 and TRBJ2-7; 8 nucleotides line up with TRBD1. With 6 bases clipped from V and 0 bases from J, the junction kept 13 bases outside the gene matches. The CDR3 runs 17 residues. The V gene's germline CDR1 is LNHDA and CDR2 SQIVND (reference sequence). In nucleotides, the CDR3 is TGTGCCAGTAGAGCCGGGACAGGAAATACTTTCTCCTACGAGCAGTACTTC. Translation gives CASRAGTGNTFSYEQYF.

The genes are TRBV18 and TRBJ2-5; possibly TRBD2 for D (6 bases). Deletions cut 6 bases from V and 2 bases from J, with 19 bases between. The CDR3 consists of 16 residues. CDR1 is KGHSH, CDR2 LQKENI, per germline. The CDR3 DNA is TGTGCCAGCTCCCAAAGCATTAGCGGAGGACAAGAGACCCAGTACTTC. Protein sequence: CASSQSISGGQETQYF.

The gene calls are TRBV6-1 and TRBJ2-3; D remains ambiguous. This CDR3 spans 13 amino acids. V lost 7 bases and J lost 1, with 9 bases in between. Germline V gives CDR1 MNHNS, CDR2 SASEGT. The CDR3 DNA reads as TGTGCCAGCAACTGGCAGGGCACAGATACGCAGTATTTT. This sequence encodes CASNWQGTDTQYF.

This chain connects TRBV7-2 to TRBJ2-3; D gene unclear. Trimming cost V 3 bases and J 0 bases, with 13 bases left between them. CDR1 and CDR2 from the germline V gene are SGHTA and FQGNSA. This CDR3 has 16 residues. DNA of the CDR3: TGTGCCAGCAGCTTGAGAGCTAGAGGAAGCACAGATACGCAGTATTTT. Its protein product is CASSLRARGSTDTQYF.

This chain links TRBV18 with TRBJ1-2; tentative D call: TRBD1 (5 bases). The length of the CDR3 is 15 residues. The ends were cut back, 2 bases at V and 7 bases at J, with 17 bases in the middle. The germline V gene encodes CDR1 KGHSH and CDR2 LQKENI. The CDR3 DNA follows: TGTGCCAGCTCACCAGAGACCGGGGCCGGGGGTGGCTACACCTTC. It encodes CASSPETGAGGGYTF.

This rearrangement joins TRBV25-1 to TRBJ2-3; 7 bases fit TRBD2. The CDR3 consists of 14 residues. V shed 3 bases and J 5 bases; nucleotides not matched to a gene: 5. Per the germline V gene, CDR1 is MGHDK and CDR2 is SYGVNS. CDR3 sequence reads: CASSDGRLGDTQYF. The CDR3 coding sequence is TGTGCCAGCAGTGACGGGAGGTTGGGAGATACGCAGTATTTT.

This chain connects TRBV18 to TRBJ1-5; D call uncertain. Per the germline V gene, CDR1 is KGHSH and CDR2 is LQKENI. With 3 bases removed from V and 0 bases from J, the gap between germline ends came to 15 bases. This CDR3 has 17 amino acids. The CDR3 nucleotides read TGTGCCAGCTCACCCCAGCTTTTGGAGGGTAGCAATCAGCCCCAGCATTTT. Protein product: CASSPQLLEGSNQPQHF. Based on the CDR3 plus reference TRBV18 and TRBJ1-5, the full variable domain is NAGVMQNPRHLVRRRGQEARLRCSPMKGHSHVYWYRQLPEEGLKFMVYLQKENIIDESGMPKERFSAEFPKEGPSILRIQQVVRGDSAAYFCASSPQLLEGSNQPQHFGDGTRLSIL.

The chain couples TRBV18 to TRBJ2-5; D is unclear. The CDR3 is 14 residues long. Trimming removed 2 bases at V and 4 bases at J, with 11 bases between. CDR1 is KGHSH, CDR2 LQKENI, per germline. As DNA, the CDR3 is TGTGCCAGCTCACCATCTTCACAGAGAGAGACCCAGTACTTC. This sequence encodes CASSPSSQRETQYF.

The CDR3 spells CAISPGQGAYGYTF. The CDR3, as DNA: TGTGCCATCAGTCCGGGACAGGGGGCTTATGGCTACACCTTC. V and J are TRBV10-3 and TRBJ1-2; TRBD1 matches 12 bases. The CDR3 contains 14 residues. The V gene's germline CDR1 is ENHRY and CDR2 SYGVKD. The trim removed 5 bases at V and 5 bases at J, leaving 3 bases unmatched.

The J gene is TRBJ2-7, the V gene TRBV4-1; unclear D gene. This CDR3 has 16 residues. Germline values: CDR1 MGHRA, CDR2 YSYEKL. Trimming stripped 0 bases from V and 3 bases from J, with 15 bases between. CDR3 DNA sequence: TGCGCCAGCAGCCAAGAGTCGGTAGCCTTAAACTACGAGCAGTACTTC. This sequence encodes CASSQESVALNYEQYF.

The chain combines TRBV19 with TRBJ2-1, with D maybe TRBD1 (5 bases). V lost 5 bases, J lost 0 bases, and 17 bases lay in between. In germline, CDR1 is LNHDA, CDR2 SQIVND (reference sequence). The CDR3 contains 17 residues. CDR3 region: CASSQLNSDSSYNEQFF. CDR3 nucleotide sequence: TGTGCCAGTAGTCAACTCAACAGCGACAGCTCCTACAATGAGCAGTTCTTC. The complete variable domain, with remaining parts taken from reference TRBV19 and TRBJ2-1, reads DGGITQSPKYLFRKEGQNVTLSCEQNLNHDAMYWYRQDPGQGLRLIYYSQIVNDFQKGDIAEGYSVSREKKESFPLTVTSAQKNPTAFYLCASSQLNSDSSYNEQFFGPGTRLTVL.

This chain joins TRBV29-1 and TRBJ2-3, with 9 bases that match TRBD1. V was clipped by 6 bases and J by 5 bases; unmatched bases: 9. The germline gives CDR1 SQVTM, CDR2 ANQGSEA. The CDR3 is made up of 14 amino acids. The DNA of the CDR3 is TGCAGCGTCTCACAGGGGGCGCGGGGAGATACGCAGTATTTT. This gives the protein CSVSQGARGDTQYF.

The chain carries TRBV19 and TRBJ1-5; maybe TRBD1 (5 bases). Germline lookup yields CDR1 LNHDA and CDR2 SQIVND (reference sequence). The V gene lost 9 bases and the J gene lost 4 bases, with 13 bases spanning the gap. The CDR3 is 13 residues long. CDR3 residues: CASCGRDNQPQHF. CDR3 DNA: TGTGCCAGCTGCGGCAGGGATAATCAGCCCCAGCATTTT.